The next 23 T cell receptor beta chains were all read from a single sample in a study of blood T cell repertoires in COVID-19. Assay used: immunoSEQ multiplex PCR; TCRdb lists only in-frame clones, some missing. The sample has 350,000 to 450,000 clones, roughly 88% seen once. Sequencing input: PBMCs or T cells enriched from blood (not recorded which). These receptors all come from a woman in her late teens or twenties who had been exposed to COVID-19.

The V call is TRBV5-1, the J call TRBJ1-4; D not certain. The CDR3 runs to 14 residues. Germline CDR1 and CDR2: SGHRS and YFSETQ. V was clipped by 0 bases and J by 4 bases, with 7 bases between them. DNA of the CDR3: TGCGCCAGCAGCTTGGCCCACAGTAATGAAAAACTGTTTTTT. This sequence encodes CASSLAHSNEKLFF.

The genes are TRBV5-6 and TRBJ1-5; maybe TRBD1 (5 bases). The CDR3 loop spans 15 amino acids. V was pared by 7 bases and J by 3 bases, with 17 bases between. Germline V gene lookup returns CDR1 SGHDT and CDR2 YYEEEE. DNA of the CDR3: TGTGCCAGCCACCGGGGGGGAATCGACAATCAGCCCCAGCATTTT. Its translation: CASHRGGIDNQPQHF.

A single count supports this clone. The chain couples TRBV19 to TRBJ2-3; 7 bases map to TRBD1. Per germline, CDR1 LNHDA and CDR2 SQIVND (reference sequence). V lost 4 bases to trimming and J lost 2 bases; unmatched junction nucleotides: 3. The CDR3 totals 14 residues. The CDR3 coding sequence is TGTGCCAGTAGTACCGGGACAGTCACAGATACGCAGTATTTT. Translating gives CASSTGTVTDTQYF.

This chain connects TRBV4-1 to TRBJ1-2, with 7 bases that match TRBD1. The CDR3 sequence is 16 residues long. From germline, CDR1 is MGHRA and CDR2 YSYEKL. V gave up 0 bases and J gave up 4 bases; unmatched junction bases: 8. In nucleotides, the CDR3 is TGCGCCAGCAGCCAAGAAGAATCGACAGGGTTCTATGGCTACACCTTC. Translation: CASSQEESTGFYGYTF.

V is TRBV7-3 and J is TRBJ2-7; 13 positions agree with TRBD2. Per the germline V gene, CDR1 is SGHTA and CDR2 is FQGTGA. Losses at the gene ends were 6 bases for V and 5 bases for J; bases not matched to a gene: 16. The CDR3 extends over 18 amino acids. CDR3 DNA: TGTGCCAGCAGTTATAGGACTAGCGGGGGATTTCCCCTTGACGAGCAGTACTTC. Translating gives CASSYRTSGGFPLDEQYF.

Turning to this clone: Within the sample, other DNA sequences also encode this same CDR3. The genes are TRBV28 and TRBJ1-5, with 10 bases matching TRBD1. V lost 6 bases and J lost 6; bases outside the gene matches: 5. This CDR3 comprises 14 residues. Germline V gives CDR1 MDHEN, CDR2 SYDVKM. The CDR3 region has the DNA TGTGCCAGCAGACCTGGACAGGGGGGTCAGCCCCAGCATTTT. Encoded protein: CASRPGQGGQPQHF.

The V call is TRBV12-3 or TRBV12-4, the J call TRBJ1-1, with TRBD1 as a possible D gene (6 bases). There are 13 residues in the CDR3. V lost 6 bases to trimming and J lost 3 bases, with 11 bases between them. CDR3 region: CASSLAGDTEAFF. CDR3 coding DNA: TGTGCCAGCAGCCTGGCAGGGGACACTGAAGCTTTCTTT.

The chain carries TRBV18 and TRBJ1-1, with 7 positions matching TRBD1. The germline V gene has CDR1 KGHSH and CDR2 LQKENI. J gave up 0 bases and V 4 bases, and 2 bases lay outside the gene matches. The CDR3 spans 14 residues. The CDR3 region has the DNA TGTGCCAGCTCACAGGGGGCATTGAACACTGAAGCTTTCTTT. Amino acids: CASSQGALNTEAFF.

J is TRBJ2-2 and V is TRBV9; 9 positions agree with TRBD1. Germline V gives CDR1 SGDLS, CDR2 YYNGEE. The CDR3 is made up of 15 amino acids. The V and J ends lost 4 bases and 6 bases, in that order; junction bases with no gene match: 7. The CDR3 nucleotides read TGTGCCAGCAGCCCCCGGACAGGGGACGCCGGGGAGCTGTTTTTT. Amino acid sequence: CASSPRTGDAGELFF.

V and J are TRBV9 and TRBJ1-2; D is undetermined. The length of the CDR3 is 15 residues. The germline CDR1 and CDR2 sequences are SGDLS and YYNGEE. The V gene lost 0 bases and the J gene lost 4 bases, with 13 bases spanning the gap. CDR3 DNA sequence: TGTGCCAGCAGCGTAGGAGTTACGACGGGCTATGGCTACACCTTC. This codes for CASSVGVTTGYGYTF.

V is TRBV6-5 and J is TRBJ2-3, with D possibly TRBD1 on 5 matching bases. Trimming removed 8 bases at V and 1 base at J, with 7 bases between. This CDR3 region has 12 residues. Germline CDR1 MNHEY, CDR2 SVGAGI. The DNA for the CDR3 is TGTGCCAGCGTCAGGGGCACAGATACGCAGTATTTT. Its translation is CASVRGTDTQYF.

The rearrangement links TRBV7-2 to TRBJ1-2, with D maybe TRBD1 (5 bases). Germline loops: CDR1 SGHTA, CDR2 FQGNSA. V lost 5 bases to trimming and J lost 6 bases, with 16 bases between them. The length of the CDR3 is 14 residues. The CDR3 loop reads CASSGGGTANGYTF. The CDR3 region has the DNA TGTGCCAGCAGCGGGGGGGGAACCGCCAATGGCTACACCTTC.

The chain combines TRBV5-4 with TRBJ2-3, with D tentatively TRBD2 (5 bases). Germline CDR1 and CDR2: SGHNT and YYREEE (reference sequence). The CDR3 is 13 residues long. Trimming removed 6 bases from V and 0 bases from J, with 8 bases in between. The DNA of the CDR3 is TGTGCCAGCAAAGCGGTTAGCACAGATACGCAGTATTTT. As protein: CASKAVSTDTQYF.

The rearrangement joins TRBV3-1 (or the pseudogene TRBV3-2) to TRBJ1-5; D unresolved. The ends were cut back, 2 bases at V and 1 base at J, with 6 bases in the middle. Germline CDR1 and CDR2: LGHDT and YNNKEL (reference sequence). The CDR3 is 14 amino acids. CDR3 region: CASSQIGSNQPQHF. CDR3 in DNA: TGTGCCAGCAGCCAAATCGGGAGCAATCAGCCCCAGCATTTT.

V usage is TRBV7-3 and J usage is TRBJ2-1; 9 bases line up with TRBD2. J was trimmed by 12 bases and V by 0 bases; bases with no gene match: 12. The CDR3 is 16 residues long. From germline, CDR1 is SGHTA and CDR2 FQGTGA. The CDR3, as DNA: TGTGCCAGCAGCTTAACGTCCCTAGCGGGGAATGATGGGCAGTTCTTC. Translating it yields CASSLTSLAGNDGQFF.

This sequence joins TRBV6-5 and TRBJ1-3; unclear D gene. V lost 0 bases to trimming and J lost 0 bases, with 9 bases between them. Germline lookup yields CDR1 MNHEY and CDR2 SVGAGI. This CDR3 spans 16 amino acids. CDR3 region: CASSYSRAHSGNTIYF. The CDR3 DNA sequence: TGTGCCAGCAGTTACTCCCGAGCCCACTCTGGAAACACCATATATTTT.

V is TRBV2 and J is TRBJ2-2, with 7 bases fitting TRBD1. V lost 5 bases and J lost 5; bases outside the gene matches: 11. Looked up from germline, CDR1 is SNHLY and CDR2 is FYNNEI. The CDR3 loop spans 16 amino acids. The CDR3 loop reads CASSQQGIASTGELFF. CDR3 nucleotide sequence: TGTGCCAGCAGTCAACAGGGGATAGCAAGTACCGGGGAGCTGTTTTTT.

This chain joins TRBV6-5 and TRBJ2-5; 12 bases fit TRBD2. Germline CDR1 and CDR2: MNHEY and SVGAGI. The CDR3 consists of 15 residues. The V and J ends lost 3 bases and 5 bases, in that order; junction bases with no gene match: 4. In DNA, the CDR3 is TGTGCCAGCAGTTATGGACTAGCGGGGAGGGAGACCCAGTACTTC. This sequence encodes CASSYGLAGRETQYF.

This chain uses TRBV18 with TRBJ1-3; 7 nucleotides match TRBD1. The CDR3 has 19 residues. Unmatched junction bases numbered 16, after V lost 0 bases and J lost 5 bases. The V gene's germline CDR1 is KGHSH and CDR2 LQKENI. The chain's CDR3 is CASSPPDRNKGIGRNTIYF. The CDR3 nucleotides are TGTGCCAGCTCACCACCGGACAGGAATAAGGGCATAGGAAGAAACACCATATATTTT.

This sequence joins TRBV28 and TRBJ1-2; the match to TRBD1 covers 10 bases. In germline, CDR1 is MDHEN, CDR2 SYDVKM. Germline trimming cut 6 bases from V and 5 bases from J; bases unmatched to any gene: 6. The CDR3 spans 14 residues. CDR3: CASRRGQGIYGYTF. For the CDR3, the DNA is TGTGCCAGCAGGCGGGGACAGGGGATTTATGGCTACACCTTC.

The chain recombines TRBV5-1 with TRBJ2-1; D is ambiguous. CDR3 length: 16 residues. Germline loops: CDR1 SGHRS, CDR2 YFSETQ. V lost 1 base, J lost 0 bases, and 11 bases lay in between. In DNA, the CDR3 is TGCGCCAGCAGCTTGATGGCGGTTAGCTCCTACAATGAGCAGTTCTTC. Protein product: CASSLMAVSSYNEQFF.

This clone showed up just a few times. J is TRBJ1-1 and V is TRBV3-1 (or the pseudogene TRBV3-2); 10 bases agree with TRBD1. The CDR3 sequence is 16 residues long. Germline assignment: CDR1 LGHDT and CDR2 YNNKEL (reference sequence). Trimming cost V 4 bases and J 6 bases; bases outside gene matches: 11. The CDR3 DNA follows: TGTGCCAGCAGCCCGACCCCGGGACAGGGGATCCCTGAAGCTTTCTTT. It codes for CASSPTPGQGIPEAFF.

The rearrangement links TRBV10-3 to TRBJ1-5; D may be TRBD1 (6 bases). There are 13 residues in the CDR3. Germline V gene lookup returns CDR1 ENHRY and CDR2 SYGVKD. Trimming shortened V by 0 bases and J by 8 bases, and 8 bases separated the two germline ends. The CDR3 region is CAISESEGEPQHF. The CDR3 DNA sequence: TGTGCCATCAGTGAGTCTGAGGGGGAGCCCCAGCATTTT.